Presented here are 25 T cell receptor beta chains from one specimen sequenced in a study of cytomegalovirus exposure and HLA in healthy donors. PCR amplification relied on 60 Vbeta primers (plus 13 Jbeta primers). Produced via immunoSEQ multiplex PCR; TCRdb's table is partial and in-frame only. The sample lists about 100,000 clones; about 79% were seen once. Sequenced material: PBMCs. The receptor source for this set is a female donor in good health and CMV-seropositive.

The chain couples TRBV7-2 to TRBJ2-1; weak D call: TRBD2 (6 bases). V was shortened by 5 bases and J by 0 bases, with 11 bases between the two germline ends. The CDR3 is made up of 15 amino acids. The germline V gene has CDR1 SGHTA and CDR2 FQGNSA. The CDR3 DNA follows: TGTGCCAGCAGCCGTCAGCGGGCCTCCTACAATGAGCAGTTCTTC. It codes for CASSRQRASYNEQFF.

J is TRBJ2-7 and V is TRBV10-3, with D uncertain. V lost 0 bases and J lost 10, with 13 bases in between. The CDR3 consists of 13 residues. Germline V lookup: CDR1 ENHRY, CDR2 SYGVKD. In DNA form, the CDR3 reads TGTGCCATCAGTGAGTCGATGACGGAGAAACAGTACTTC. This sequence encodes CAISESMTEKQYF.

This clone was counted once. This chain uses TRBV18 with TRBJ1-1; a possible D gene is TRBD1 (5 bases). Germline V gene sequence: CDR1 KGHSH, CDR2 LQKENI. Trimming took off 0 bases at V and 6 bases at J, with 14 bases between the two ends. The CDR3 length is 15 residues. The CDR3 coding sequence is TGTGCCAGCTCACCACCGTCGGGGGGAACGGCTGAAGCTTTCTTT. Translating it yields CASSPPSGGTAEAFF.

This sequence joins TRBV10-1 and TRBJ2-1, with D uncertain. This CDR3 comprises 12 residues. The V gene's germline CDR1 is WNHNN and CDR2 SYGVQD (reference sequence). Between the trimmed V and J ends, which lost 4 bases and 12 bases, there was a span of 13 bases. CDR3 in amino acids: CASSGSGLGQFF. The CDR3 nucleotides are TGCGCCAGCAGTGGTAGTGGTCTCGGGCAGTTCTTC.

This clone showed up just a few times. The V gene is TRBV28, the J gene TRBJ1-2; 9 nucleotides line up with TRBD1. Trimming removed 5 bases from V and 4 bases from J; junction bases left unmatched: 11. This CDR3 spans 16 amino acids. Germline V gene lookup returns CDR1 MDHEN and CDR2 SYDVKM. Here the CDR3 DNA reads TGTGCCAGCAGTGCCTCCGGGACAGGGACTTTCTATGGCTACACCTTC. This gives the protein CASSASGTGTFYGYTF.

The gene calls are TRBV5-1 and TRBJ1-6; 7 nucleotides align to TRBD1. In germline, CDR1 is SGHRS, CDR2 YFSETQ. The CDR3 extends over 16 amino acids. V was pared by 0 bases and J by 7 bases, with 7 bases of the junction left unmatched. CDR3 loop: CASSLGKTGKNSPLHF. DNA for the CDR3: TGCGCCAGCAGCTTGGGAAAGACAGGGAAGAATTCACCCCTCCACTTT.

The chain recombines TRBV5-4 with TRBJ1-6, with D perhaps matching TRBD1 (6 bases). The ends were cut back, 2 bases at V and 5 bases at J, with 11 bases in the middle. Germline V gene data show CDR1 as SGHNT and CDR2 as YYREEE (reference sequence). This CDR3 contains 15 residues. The DNA for the CDR3 is TGTGCCAGCAGCTTCCTGGACAGCCATAATTCACCCCTCCACTTT. This codes for CASSFLDSHNSPLHF.

The chain employs TRBV2 and TRBJ2-7; 7 bases map to TRBD2. This CDR3 has 13 amino acids. V lost 6 bases, J lost 5 bases, and 7 bases stayed unmatched. CDR1 is SNHLY, CDR2 FYNNEI, per germline. CDR3 region: CASRDGRFDEQYF. CDR3 nucleotides: TGTGCCAGCAGAGACGGGAGGTTCGACGAGCAGTACTTC.

The rearrangement links TRBV28 to TRBJ2-3; possible D gene TRBD2, 7 bases. V lost 3 bases, J lost 2 bases, and 21 bases lay in between. Germline-derived CDR1 and CDR2 are MDHEN and SYDVKM. The CDR3 is made up of 18 amino acids. The CDR3 DNA sequence: TGTGCCAGCAGTTTCCGGGGGCGGGGGAATTGGAACACAGATACGCAGTATTTT. This gives the protein CASSFRGRGNWNTDTQYF.

As concerns this clone: A read error is likely, as this CDR3 ends without the conserved phenylalanine or tryptophan. The rearrangement joins TRBV6-5 to TRBJ1-6, with D possibly matching TRBD1 (6 bases). CDR1 and CDR2 (germline): MNHEY, SVGAGI. The ends were cut back, 6 bases at V and 7 bases at J, with 16 bases in the middle. This CDR3 has 15 amino acids. The CDR3 sequence is CASRLRGGRNSPLHL. The CDR3 coding sequence is TGTGCCAGCAGGCTACGGGGGGGGCGCAATTCACCCCTCCACCTT.

This rearrangement joins TRBV4-1 to TRBJ2-7; perhaps TRBD2 as D (5 bases). CDR1 MGHRA and CDR2 YSYEKL come from the germline V gene. This CDR3 has 15 residues. Trimming took 1 base from V and 0 from J, leaving 10 bases between them. CDR3 in DNA: TGCGCCAGCAGCCAAGTGGCCGGGGTCTCCTACGAGCAGTACTTC. It encodes CASSQVAGVSYEQYF.

V is TRBV10-1 and J is TRBJ2-5, with TRBD2 identical over 7 bases. V gave up 3 bases and J gave up 5 bases; unmatched junction bases: 6. The CDR3 is 14 amino acids. Per germline, CDR1 WNHNN and CDR2 SYGVQD (reference sequence). CDR3 in DNA: TGCGCCAGCAGTGATGCGGGGGATGGGGAGACCCAGTACTTC. It yields the protein CASSDAGDGETQYF.

On this clone: A junction boundary mismatches the germline segment, possibly from a read error. V is TRBV7-9 and J is TRBJ2-6, with 8 positions matching TRBD2. Germline assignment: CDR1 SEHNR and CDR2 FQNEAQ (reference sequence). CDR3 length: 17 residues. For the CDR3, the DNA is TGTGCCAGCAGCTTAAGCGGGAGTCAATCTGGGGCCAACGGCCTGACTTTC. The encoded protein is CASSLSGSQSGANGLTF.

Notes on this clone: The junction differs from germline at one of its ends, possibly a read error. The chain couples TRBV6-5 to TRBJ2-6; TRBD1 might be the D (5 bases). CDR3 length: 16 residues. Germline V lookup: CDR1 MNHEY, CDR2 SVGAGI. CDR3 loop: CASSYSTSSGASVLTF. CDR3 nucleotide sequence: TGTGCCAGCAGTTACTCGACAAGCTCTGGGGCCAGCGTCCTGACTTTC.

V usage is TRBV7-9 and J usage is TRBJ2-2, with 7 nucleotides matching TRBD2. Germline V gives CDR1 SEHNR, CDR2 FQNEAQ (reference sequence). V lost 0 bases, J lost 7 bases, and 5 bases stayed unmatched. This CDR3 comprises 15 residues. CDR3 sequence reads: CASSLAGGSGGELFF. In DNA form, the CDR3 reads TGTGCCAGCAGCTTAGCGGGCGGGAGCGGCGGGGAGCTGTTTTTT.

The gene calls are TRBV12-5 and TRBJ2-2, with a tentative D call TRBD2 (6 bases). The CDR3 is 14 amino acids. Germline V gene sequence: CDR1 LGHNT, CDR2 FRNRAP. Trimming left V 6 bases short and J 4 bases short, with 12 bases between. As DNA, the CDR3 is TGTGCTAGTGGAGCGACGGGGGTCACCGGGGAGCTGTTTTTT. It encodes CASGATGVTGELFF.

In nucleotides, the CDR3 is TGCGCCAGCAGCCAAGCCGTCTTCGGGGATAATTCACCCCTCCACTTT. Its translation: CASSQAVFGDNSPLHF. The V gene is TRBV4-3, the J gene TRBJ1-6; D not certain. The CDR3 length is 16 residues. Trimming took 1 base from V and 5 from J, leaving 12 bases between them. Germline CDR1 LGHNA, CDR2 YSLEER.

V usage is TRBV6-6 and J usage is TRBJ2-2, with 8 positions matching TRBD2. Germline V gene lookup returns CDR1 MNHNY and CDR2 SVGAGI (reference sequence). V was clipped by 4 bases and J by 4 bases; unmatched bases: 2. The CDR3 is 14 residues long. In nucleotides, the CDR3 is TGTGCCAGCAGTTCTAGCGGGTTCACCGGGGAGCTGTTTTTT. This sequence encodes CASSSSGFTGELFF.

This clone was found a few times. The chain is built from TRBV28 and TRBJ2-7; 8 bases line up with TRBD2. The CDR3 contains 16 residues. Germline assignment: CDR1 MDHEN and CDR2 SYDVKM. V trimming: 5 bases; J trimming: 3 bases; junction bases outside the gene matches: 12. CDR3 loop: CASSPTGTRGLYEQYF. CDR3 sequence (DNA): TGTGCCAGCAGTCCCACCGGGACTAGAGGCCTCTACGAGCAGTACTTC.

Comment on this clone: Since no conserved phenylalanine or tryptophan closes the CDR3, a read error is the likely cause. The limits of the CDR3 on the DNA are not certain, so only TCRdb's listed CDR3 is given. The V and J genes are TRBV4-1 and TRBJ1-1. Including both end residues, the CDR3 is 9 amino acids long. Germline V gives CDR1 MGHRA, CDR2 YSYEKL. The CDR3 is CASRQRLPG.

This clone is a singleton in its sample. The chain links TRBV6-1 to TRBJ2-7, with 8 positions matching TRBD1. There are 15 residues in the CDR3. Trimming took 6 bases from V and 3 from J; bases not matched to a gene: 10. The V gene's germline CDR1 is MNHNS and CDR2 SASEGT. The DNA for the CDR3 is TGTGCCAGCAGGGGAGACAGGGGAAAATTCTACGAGCAGTACTTC. It translates to CASRGDRGKFYEQYF.

The CDR3 sequence: CASSKPQGGATNEKLFF. The CDR3, as DNA: TGTGCCAGTAGTAAACCACAGGGAGGGGCAACTAATGAAAAACTGTTTTTT. The genes are TRBV19 and TRBJ1-4; D might be TRBD1 (6 bases). Per the germline V gene, CDR1 is LNHDA and CDR2 is SQIVND (reference sequence). The CDR3 is made up of 17 amino acids. V was pared by 4 bases and J by 0 bases, with 15 bases between.

The chain has TRBV10-1 and TRBJ2-5, with 8 bases that match TRBD2. V was pared by 6 bases and J by 3 bases, with 3 bases of the junction left unmatched. This CDR3 is built from 13 residues. The germline V gene has CDR1 WNHNN and CDR2 SYGVQD (reference sequence). CDR3 nucleotides: TGCGCCAGCAGAAATAGCGGGGAAGAGACCCAGTACTTC. It yields the protein CASRNSGEETQYF.

The chain employs TRBV5-1 and TRBJ2-7; tentatively, D is TRBD2 (5 bases). Germline values: CDR1 SGHRS, CDR2 YFSETQ. CDR3 length: 13 residues. Trimming took off 1 base at V and 7 bases at J, with 12 bases between the two ends. The CDR3 sequence is CASSLSAGVEQYF. The CDR3 DNA sequence: TGCGCCAGCAGCTTGTCTGCGGGTGTAGAGCAGTACTTC.

This clone was counted between two and nine times. V gene TRBV19 combines with J gene TRBJ2-1, with TRBD1 matching over 7 bases. Per germline, CDR1 LNHDA and CDR2 SQIVND (reference sequence). The CDR3 totals 14 residues. V was clipped by 6 bases and J by 7 bases; unmatched bases: 9. CDR3: CASSTRRQGNEQFF. CDR3 DNA sequence: TGTGCCAGTAGCACTAGACGACAGGGTAATGAGCAGTTCTTC.